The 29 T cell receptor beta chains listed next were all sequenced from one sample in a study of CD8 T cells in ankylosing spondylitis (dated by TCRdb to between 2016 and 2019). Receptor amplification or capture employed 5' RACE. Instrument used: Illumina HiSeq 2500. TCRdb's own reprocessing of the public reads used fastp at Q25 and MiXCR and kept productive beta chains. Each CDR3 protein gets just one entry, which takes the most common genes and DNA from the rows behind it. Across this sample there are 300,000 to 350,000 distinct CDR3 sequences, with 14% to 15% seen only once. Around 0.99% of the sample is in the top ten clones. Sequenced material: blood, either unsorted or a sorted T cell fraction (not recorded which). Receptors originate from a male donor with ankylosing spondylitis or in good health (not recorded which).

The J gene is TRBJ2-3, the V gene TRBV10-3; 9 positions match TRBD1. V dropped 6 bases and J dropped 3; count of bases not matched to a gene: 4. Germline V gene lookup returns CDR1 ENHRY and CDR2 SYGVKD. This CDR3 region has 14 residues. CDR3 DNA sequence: TGTGCCATCAGCGCCGGGACAGGGACAGATACGCAGTATTTT. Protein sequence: CAISAGTGTDTQYF.

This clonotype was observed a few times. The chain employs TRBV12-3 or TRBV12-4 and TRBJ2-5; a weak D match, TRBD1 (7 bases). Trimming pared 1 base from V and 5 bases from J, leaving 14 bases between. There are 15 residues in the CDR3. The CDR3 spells CASSLGPQGGETQYF. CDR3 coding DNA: TGTGCCAGCAGTTTAGGTCCCCAGGGGGGTGAGACCCAGTACTTC.

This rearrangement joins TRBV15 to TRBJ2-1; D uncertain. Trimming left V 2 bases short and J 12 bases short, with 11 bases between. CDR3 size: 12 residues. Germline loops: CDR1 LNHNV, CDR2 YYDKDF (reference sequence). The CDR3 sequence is CATSRRKNWQFF. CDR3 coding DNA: TGTGCCACCAGCAGAAGGAAGAATTGGCAGTTCTTC.

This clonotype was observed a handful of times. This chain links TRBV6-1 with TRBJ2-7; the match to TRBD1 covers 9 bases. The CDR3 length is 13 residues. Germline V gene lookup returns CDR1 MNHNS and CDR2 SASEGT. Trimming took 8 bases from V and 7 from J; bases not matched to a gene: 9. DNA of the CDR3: TGTGCCAGCTTGGGAACAGGGGGCTATGAGCAGTACTTC. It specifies CASLGTGGYEQYF.

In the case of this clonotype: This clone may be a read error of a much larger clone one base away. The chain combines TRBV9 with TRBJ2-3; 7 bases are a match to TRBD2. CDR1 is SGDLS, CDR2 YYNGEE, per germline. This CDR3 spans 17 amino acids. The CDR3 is CASSPVGGRGYTDTQSF. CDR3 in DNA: TGTGCCAGCAGCCCGGTCGGTGGGCGGGGGTACACAGATACGCAGTCTTTT.

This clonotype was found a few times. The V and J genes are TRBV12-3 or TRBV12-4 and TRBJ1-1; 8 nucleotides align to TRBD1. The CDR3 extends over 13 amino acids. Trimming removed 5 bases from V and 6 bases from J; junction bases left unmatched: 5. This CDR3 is CASSTGQGAEAFF. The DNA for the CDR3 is TGTGCCAGCAGTACCGGACAGGGAGCTGAAGCTTTCTTT.

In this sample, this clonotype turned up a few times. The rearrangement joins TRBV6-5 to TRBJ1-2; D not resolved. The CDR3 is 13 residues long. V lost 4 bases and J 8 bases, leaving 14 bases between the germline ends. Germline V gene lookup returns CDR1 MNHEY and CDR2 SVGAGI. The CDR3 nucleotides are TGTGCCAGCAGTTCCCGTTACTTTCGGGGCTACACCTTC. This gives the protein CASSSRYFRGYTF.

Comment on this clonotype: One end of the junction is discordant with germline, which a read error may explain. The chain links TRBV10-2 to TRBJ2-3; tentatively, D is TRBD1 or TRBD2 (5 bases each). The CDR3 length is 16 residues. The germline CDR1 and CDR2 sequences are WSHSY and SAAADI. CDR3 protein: CASSAYSGSIADMQYF. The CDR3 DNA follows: TGCGCCAGCAGTGCCTATTCAGGGAGTATCGCAGATATGCAGTATTTT.

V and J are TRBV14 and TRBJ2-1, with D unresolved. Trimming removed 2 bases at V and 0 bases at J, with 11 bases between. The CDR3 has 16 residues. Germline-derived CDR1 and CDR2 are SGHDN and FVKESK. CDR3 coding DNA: TGTGCCAGCAGCCAATTCGCGTCGAGCTCCTACAATGAGCAGTTCTTC. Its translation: CASSQFASSSYNEQFF.

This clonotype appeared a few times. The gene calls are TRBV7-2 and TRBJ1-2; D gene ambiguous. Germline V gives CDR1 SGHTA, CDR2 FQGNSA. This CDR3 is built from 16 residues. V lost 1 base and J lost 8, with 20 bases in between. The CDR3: CASSLEPTVISGGYTF. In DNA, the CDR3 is TGTGCCAGCAGCTTAGAACCGACGGTCATTTCTGGGGGCTACACCTTC.

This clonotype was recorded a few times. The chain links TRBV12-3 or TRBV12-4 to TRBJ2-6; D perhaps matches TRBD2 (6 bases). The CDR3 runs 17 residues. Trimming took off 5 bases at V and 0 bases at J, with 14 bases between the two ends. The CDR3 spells CASSPGLDISGANVLTF. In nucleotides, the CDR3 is TGTGCCAGCAGTCCGGGACTCGATATCTCTGGGGCCAACGTCCTGACTTTC.

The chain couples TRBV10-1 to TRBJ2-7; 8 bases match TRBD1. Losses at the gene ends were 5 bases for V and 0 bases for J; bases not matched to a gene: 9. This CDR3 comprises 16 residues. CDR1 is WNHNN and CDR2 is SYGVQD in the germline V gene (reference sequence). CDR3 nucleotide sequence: TGCGCCAGCAGTCCCGGGACAGGAACGAGCTCCTACGAGCAGTACTTC. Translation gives CASSPGTGTSSYEQYF.

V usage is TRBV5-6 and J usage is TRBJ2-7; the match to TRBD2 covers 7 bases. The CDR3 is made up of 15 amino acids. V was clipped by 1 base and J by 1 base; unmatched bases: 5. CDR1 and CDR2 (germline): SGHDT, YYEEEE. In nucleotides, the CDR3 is TGTGCCAGCAGCTTGCCAGCGGGGATGTCCTACGAGCAGTACTTC. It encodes CASSLPAGMSYEQYF.

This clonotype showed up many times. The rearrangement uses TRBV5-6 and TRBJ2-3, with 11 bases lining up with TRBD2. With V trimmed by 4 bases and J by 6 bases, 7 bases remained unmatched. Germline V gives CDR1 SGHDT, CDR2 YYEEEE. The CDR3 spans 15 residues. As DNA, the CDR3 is TGTGCCAGCAGCGTACTAGCGGGAGTATCTGATACGCAGTATTTT. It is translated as CASSVLAGVSDTQYF. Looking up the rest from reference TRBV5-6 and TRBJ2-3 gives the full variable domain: DAGVTQSPTHLIKTRGQQVTLRCSPKSGHDTVSWYQQALGQGPQFIFQYYEEEERQRGNFPDRFSGHQFPNYSSELNVNALLLGDSALYLCASSVLAGVSDTQYFGPGTRLTVL.

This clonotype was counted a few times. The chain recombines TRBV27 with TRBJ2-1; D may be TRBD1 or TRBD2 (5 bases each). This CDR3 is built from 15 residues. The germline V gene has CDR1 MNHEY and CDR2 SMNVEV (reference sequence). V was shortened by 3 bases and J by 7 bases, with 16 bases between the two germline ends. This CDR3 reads CASSFSGTLLNEQFF. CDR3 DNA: TGTGCCAGCAGTTTTTCCGGGACCCTACTAAATGAGCAGTTCTTC.

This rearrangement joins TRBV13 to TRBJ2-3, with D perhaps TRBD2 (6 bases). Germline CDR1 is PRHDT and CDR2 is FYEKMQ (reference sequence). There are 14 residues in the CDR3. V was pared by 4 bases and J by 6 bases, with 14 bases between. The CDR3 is CASSSQTRTDTQYF. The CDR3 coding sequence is TGTGCCAGCAGCTCCCAGACTAGAACTGATACGCAGTATTTT.

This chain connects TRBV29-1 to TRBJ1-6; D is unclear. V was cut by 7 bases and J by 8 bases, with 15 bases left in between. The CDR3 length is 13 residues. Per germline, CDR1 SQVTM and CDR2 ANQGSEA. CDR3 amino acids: CSGPGRADSPLHF. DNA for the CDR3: TGCAGCGGTCCCGGGAGGGCAGATTCACCCCTCCACTTT.

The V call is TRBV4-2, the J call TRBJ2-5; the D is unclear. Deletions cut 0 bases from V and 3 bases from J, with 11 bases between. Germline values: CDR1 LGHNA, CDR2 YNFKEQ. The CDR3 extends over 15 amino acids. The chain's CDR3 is CASSQDLTGKETQYF. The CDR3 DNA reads TGTGCCAGCAGCCAAGATCTGACTGGAAAAGAGACCCAGTACTTC.

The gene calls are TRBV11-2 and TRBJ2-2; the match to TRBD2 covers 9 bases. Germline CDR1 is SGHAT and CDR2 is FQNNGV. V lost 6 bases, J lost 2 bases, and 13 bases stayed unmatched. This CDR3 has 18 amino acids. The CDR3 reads CASSPPLPSGANTGELFF. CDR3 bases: TGTGCCAGCAGTCCCCCACTACCTAGCGGGGCCAACACCGGGGAGCTGTTTTTT. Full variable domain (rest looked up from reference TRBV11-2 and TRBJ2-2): EAGVAQSPRYKIIEKRQSVAFWCNPISGHATLYWYQQILGQGPKLLIQFQNNGVVDDSQLPKDRFSAERLKGVDSTLKIQPAKLEDSAVYLCASSPPLPSGANTGELFFGEGSRLTVL.

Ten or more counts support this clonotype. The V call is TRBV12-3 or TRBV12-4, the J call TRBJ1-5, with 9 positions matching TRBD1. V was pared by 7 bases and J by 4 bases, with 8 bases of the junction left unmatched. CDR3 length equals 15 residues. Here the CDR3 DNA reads TGTGCCAGCAATTCACAGGGGGCTAGGAATCAGCCCCAGCATTTT. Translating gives CASNSQGARNQPQHF.

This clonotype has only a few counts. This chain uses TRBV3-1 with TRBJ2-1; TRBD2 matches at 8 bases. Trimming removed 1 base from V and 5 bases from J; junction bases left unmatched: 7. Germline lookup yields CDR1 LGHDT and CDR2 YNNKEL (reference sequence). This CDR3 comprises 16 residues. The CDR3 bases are TGTGCCAGCAGCCAAGGTTCGGGAGGGCCCGACAATGAGCAGTTCTTC. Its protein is CASSQGSGGPDNEQFF.

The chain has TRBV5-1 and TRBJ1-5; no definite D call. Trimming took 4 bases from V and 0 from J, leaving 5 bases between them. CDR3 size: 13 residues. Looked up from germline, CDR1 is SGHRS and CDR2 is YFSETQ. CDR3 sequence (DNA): TGCGCCAGCAGCCAGGATAGCAATCAGCCCCAGCATTTT. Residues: CASSQDSNQPQHF. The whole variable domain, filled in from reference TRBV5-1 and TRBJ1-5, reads KAGVTQTPRYLIKTRGQQVTLSCSPISGHRSVSWYQQTPGQGLQFLFEYFSETQRNKGNFPGRFSGRQFSNSRSEMNVSTLELGDSALYLCASSQDSNQPQHFGDGTRLSIL.

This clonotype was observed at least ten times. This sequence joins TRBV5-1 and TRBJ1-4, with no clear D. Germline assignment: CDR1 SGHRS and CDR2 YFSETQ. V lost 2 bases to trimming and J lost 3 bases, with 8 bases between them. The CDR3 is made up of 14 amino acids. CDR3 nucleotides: TGCGCCAGCAGCTTCGGTGGATCTAATGAAAAACTGTTTTTT. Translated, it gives CASSFGGSNEKLFF.

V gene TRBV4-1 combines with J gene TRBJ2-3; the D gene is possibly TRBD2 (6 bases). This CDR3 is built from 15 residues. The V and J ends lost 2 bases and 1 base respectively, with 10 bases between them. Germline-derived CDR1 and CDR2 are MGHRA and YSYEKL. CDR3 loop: CASSQTPSGTDTQYF. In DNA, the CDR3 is TGCGCCAGCAGCCAAACGCCTAGCGGCACAGATACGCAGTATTTT.

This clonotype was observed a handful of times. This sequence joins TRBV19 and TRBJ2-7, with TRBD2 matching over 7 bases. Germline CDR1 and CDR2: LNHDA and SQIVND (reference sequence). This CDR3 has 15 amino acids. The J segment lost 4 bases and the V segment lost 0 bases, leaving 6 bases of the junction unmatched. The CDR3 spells CASSIDRGGGYEQYF. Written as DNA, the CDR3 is TGTGCCAGTAGTATAGATCGCGGGGGAGGTTACGAGCAGTACTTC.

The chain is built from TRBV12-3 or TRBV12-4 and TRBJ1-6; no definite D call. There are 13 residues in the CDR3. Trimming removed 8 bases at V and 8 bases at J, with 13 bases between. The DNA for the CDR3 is TGTGCCAGCCGTTCTGGGCAGCATTCACCCCTCCACTTT. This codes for CASRSGQHSPLHF.

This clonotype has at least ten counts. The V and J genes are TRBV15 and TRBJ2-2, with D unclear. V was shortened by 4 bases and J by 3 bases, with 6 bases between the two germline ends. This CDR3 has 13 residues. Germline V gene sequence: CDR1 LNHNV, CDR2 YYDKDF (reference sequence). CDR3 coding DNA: TGTGCCACCAGCACGGGCCACACCGGGGAGCTGTTTTTT. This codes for CATSTGHTGELFF.

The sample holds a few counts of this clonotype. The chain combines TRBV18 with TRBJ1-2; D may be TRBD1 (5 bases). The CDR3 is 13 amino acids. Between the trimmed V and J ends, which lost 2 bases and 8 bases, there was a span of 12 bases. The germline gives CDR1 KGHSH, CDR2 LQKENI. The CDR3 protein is CASSPGVRDGYTF. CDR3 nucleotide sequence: TGTGCCAGCTCACCAGGGGTAAGGGACGGCTACACCTTC.

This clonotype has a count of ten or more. The CDR3 protein is CASSDGYNEQFF. The CDR3 coding sequence is TGCGCCAGCAGCGACGGATACAATGAGCAGTTCTTC. This sequence joins TRBV5-1 and TRBJ2-1; D is ambiguous. Germline values: CDR1 SGHRS, CDR2 YFSETQ. The V gene lost 4 bases and the J gene lost 4 bases, with 6 bases spanning the gap. The CDR3 length is 12 residues.